What follows is one T cell receptor beta chain and its context. Its antigen is not identified. The CDR3 has 15 amino acids. V lost 7 bases and J lost 0, with 13 bases in between. This specimen comes from a study of blood T cells in healthy people across ages. Study observations and caveats: Compared with aged donors, long-lived donors showed fewer expanded clones, suggesting selection. A conclusive naive versus antigen-experienced comparison was prevented by the unsorted PBMCs. It was held that the diversity estimates obtained from one million T cells were underestimates.

Together with a sample-barcoded 5' primer, a J-beta primer mix was included in a second PCR lasting roughly 6 to 12 cycles. TCRdb re-derived calls from the 5' RACE reads in MiXCR, one entry per CDR3 protein. The table lists under 1,100,000 distinct CDR3 sequences, under 30% of them singletons. Another study also made use of these data, one on T cells of mothers and their children.

This receptor was taken from a girl aged 2-9 years in good health. This chain links TRBV12-3 or TRBV12-4 with TRBJ1-3, with TRBD1 as a possible D gene (6 bases). The sequenced material came from blood. CDR3 in amino acids: CASTRQDRSGNTIYF. CDR3 sequence (DNA): TGTGCCAGCACTCGACAGGACCGCTCTGGAAACACCATATATTTT.